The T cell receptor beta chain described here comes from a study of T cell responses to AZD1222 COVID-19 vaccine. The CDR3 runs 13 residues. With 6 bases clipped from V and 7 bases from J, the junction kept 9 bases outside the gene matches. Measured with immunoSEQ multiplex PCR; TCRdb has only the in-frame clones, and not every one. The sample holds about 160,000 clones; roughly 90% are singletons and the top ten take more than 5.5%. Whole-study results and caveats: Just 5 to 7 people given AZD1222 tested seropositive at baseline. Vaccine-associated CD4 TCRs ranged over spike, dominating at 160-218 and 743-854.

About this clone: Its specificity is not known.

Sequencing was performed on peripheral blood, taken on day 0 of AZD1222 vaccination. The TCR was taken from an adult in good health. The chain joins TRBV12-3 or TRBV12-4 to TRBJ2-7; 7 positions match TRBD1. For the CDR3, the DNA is TGTGCCAGCAGGACAGGGATAATTCAGGAGCAGTACTTC. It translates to CASRTGIIQEQYF.